This record covers a single T cell receptor (beta chain). Its recognized antigen is unknown. The record has no base qualities; no much larger clone is one base away. Library creation used the immunoSEQ multiplex PCR assay. TCRdb retrieved this table from immuneACCESS and kept in-frame rearrangements only. Not all clones are present; in checked studies, unresolved V genes account for under half, and no reason is known for the remainder. For this sample the table gives 450,000 to 650,000 clones, of which around 78% were detected only once. 0.013% of the sample is in the top ten clones. This specimen comes from a study of shared T cell receptors in the human thymus (dated by TCRdb to 2020 to 2023). About the study as a whole: The study examined how self-reactive, shared T-cell receptor alpha chains are generated in the human thymus.

Trimming takes 3 bases from V and 4 bases from J, and the germline ends sit 17 bases apart. The CDR3 spans 16 residues, from the cysteine through the phenylalanine. Solely the CDR3 DNA is kept, with 48 bases framed from the first base. According to the germline V gene (reference sequence), CDR1 reads LNHDA and CDR2 reads SQIVND. The same sample was also studied in work on human thymus T cells. From the second report: Immunologically healthy infants undergoing open corrective cardiac surgery for congenital heart defects in Finland were used as donors. Thymus tissue was obtained as surgical resects removed during corrective cardiac surgery. V and J gene segment usage appeared biased in both thymic and peripheral blood repertoires. Highly overlapping thymic TCR repertoires among unrelated individuals were reported in the related research. The study described the TCR alpha and beta repertoires in under ten infant thymus samples and a few matching peripheral blood samples. Donor ages ranging from about 7 to 250 days were recorded, and several male and a couple of female infants were included in the cohort. After being mechanically released from the tissue, thymocytes were kept at -70 degrees C in pellets of about 8.5-32 million cells. Genomic DNA was extracted from frozen cell pellets with a QIAsymphony instrument. Using the immunoSEQ multiplex PCR assay, the TCRB and TCRAD loci were amplified from a standardized quantity of quality-controlled genomic DNA. The V(D)J region was spanned by amplicons of a length sufficient to cover the CDR3 and to identify V and J genes. Amplicon sequencing was performed on an Illumina platform through the commercial immunoSEQ service. Primer bias and sequencing errors were corrected as previously described, and TCRAD and TCRB definitions were based on the IMGT database. Analysis of the repertoires was done with immunoSEQ Analyzer 3.0 and VDJTools and included basic statistics, V/J segment usage, diversity estimates, rarefaction and pairwise overlap. Chao1, ChaoE, Efron-Thisted, Shannon and inverse Simpson indices were used to estimate diversity, which was also estimated on datasets down-sampled to the smallest sample. Repertoire overlap was assessed by strict matching of CDR3 nucleotide sequence, V gene and J gene, and clustering was done by Jaccard-based multidimensional scaling. On average, thymus samples yielded around 850,000 unique TCRB clonotypes, whereas blood samples yielded 65,000 to 100,000.

The source is a boy under three years old with a congenital heart defect. Donor details come from another sample of the same person, matched by shared clones. The source material was thymocytes. The chain is encoded by TRBV19 joined to TRBJ2-3, and the D gene may be TRBD1, 6 bases matching. The CDR3 region reads CASSIHRQVRPDTQYF. The DNA sequence is given as TGTGCCAGTAGTATCCATAGACAGGTGAGGCCAGATACGCAGTATTTT.